These 25 T cell receptor beta chains came from one sample sequenced in a study of shared clonotypes between healthy human individuals. The assay was immunoSEQ multiplex PCR, and TCRdb's table has in-frame clones only and misses some. The sample has 2 million to 2.5 million clones, 80% to 95% seen once. The sequencing sample was made of naive CD4+ T cells from PBMCs. As for subset: CD45RA+ positively selected. These TCRs come from a man younger than 35 in good health. Some clones in this sample may be carry-over from other donors' samples.

This chain links TRBV28 with TRBJ1-2; 8 bases fit TRBD1. Germline values: CDR1 MDHEN, CDR2 SYDVKM. Trimming at V came to 6 bases and at J to 4 bases, leaving 7 bases not matched to a gene. The CDR3 has 14 amino acids. CDR3 region: CASSPGQGSYGYTF. DNA for the CDR3: TGTGCCAGCAGCCCAGGACAGGGAAGCTATGGCTACACCTTC.

The chain combines TRBV28 with TRBJ1-4; tentative D call: TRBD1 (5 bases). V was clipped by 8 bases and J by 5 bases, with 15 bases between them. Germline values: CDR1 MDHEN, CDR2 SYDVKM. The CDR3 has 14 residues. As DNA, the CDR3 is TGTGCCAGCTTATCAACAGGCCAAAATGAAAAACTGTTTTTT. As protein: CASLSTGQNEKLFF. The whole variable domain, remainder taken from reference TRBV28 and TRBJ1-4, is DVKVTQSSRYLVKRTGEKVFLECVQDMDHENMFWYRQDPGLGLRLIYFSYDVKMKEKGDIPEGYSVSREKKERFSLILESASTNQTSMYLCASLSTGQNEKLFFGSGTQLSVL.

On this clone itself: Other DNA sequences in the same sample also yield this CDR3. V gene TRBV18 combines with J gene TRBJ1-1; unclear D gene. The CDR3 loop spans 13 amino acids. V was trimmed by 2 bases and J by 4 bases, leaving 8 bases between them. Germline V gene data show CDR1 as KGHSH and CDR2 as LQKENI. CDR3 sequence (DNA): TGTGCCAGCTCACCAACGGTCGGCACTGAAGCTTTCTTT. Its translation is CASSPTVGTEAFF.

The gene calls are TRBV27 and TRBJ2-2; the D gene could be TRBD1 or TRBD2 (6 bases each). CDR3 length: 15 residues. Germline-derived CDR1 and CDR2 are MNHEY and SMNVEV (reference sequence). Trimming took 4 bases from V and 7 from J, leaving 16 bases between them. In DNA, the CDR3 is TGTGCCAGCAGTTGGTTTCGGGGGCAGGGCGGGGAGCTGTTTTTT. This codes for CASSWFRGQGGELFF.

CDR3 bases: TGTGCCAGCAGCCCTCAATCGGACAGTTTTGAGACCCAGTACTTC. It specifies CASSPQSDSFETQYF. This chain uses TRBV7-2 with TRBJ2-5; weak D call: TRBD1 (6 bases). V lost 5 bases and J lost 5, with 18 bases in between. CDR3 length: 15 residues. Germline CDR1 is SGHTA and CDR2 is FQGNSA.

This chain joins TRBV18 and TRBJ2-1; 7 bases align to TRBD2. Germline V gene sequence: CDR1 KGHSH, CDR2 LQKENI. This CDR3 spans 16 amino acids. J lost 2 bases, V lost 1 base, and 5 bases had no gene match. CDR3 nucleotides: TGTGCCAGCTCACCACGTGACGGGAGGACCTACAATGAGCAGTTCTTC. This gives the protein CASSPRDGRTYNEQFF.

This clone was picked up one time. V gene TRBV19 combines with J gene TRBJ1-2; weak D call: TRBD1 (6 bases). CDR1 LNHDA and CDR2 SQIVND come from the germline V gene (reference sequence). The CDR3 runs to 16 residues. V was clipped by 9 bases and J by 0 bases, with 20 bases between them. The chain's CDR3 is CASNTARGATNYGYTF. CDR3 sequence (DNA): TGTGCCAGCAACACCGCCCGGGGGGCGACTAACTATGGCTACACCTTC.

The table lists this clone with a count of one. This sequence joins TRBV28 and TRBJ1-2; D gene ambiguous. There are 14 residues in the CDR3. Germline assignment: CDR1 MDHEN and CDR2 SYDVKM. With 2 bases removed from V and 0 bases from J, the gap between germline ends came to 7 bases. The CDR3: CASSLIGTNYGYTF. As DNA, the CDR3 is TGTGCCAGCAGTTTAATCGGCACTAACTATGGCTACACCTTC.

The rearrangement uses TRBV7-2 and TRBJ1-1, with 12 bases identical to TRBD1. The CDR3 runs 15 residues. CDR1 is SGHTA and CDR2 is FQGNSA in the germline V gene. The CDR3 nucleotides are TGTGCTAGCGCCGGGACAGGGGGCTGGGGCACTGAAGCTTTCTTT. As protein: CASAGTGGWGTEAFF.

The chain combines TRBV9 with TRBJ2-7, with D possibly being TRBD1 or TRBD2 (6 bases each). The CDR3 consists of 15 residues. From germline, CDR1 is SGDLS and CDR2 YYNGEE. Trimming left V 4 bases short and J 12 bases short, with 26 bases between. The CDR3 sequence: CASSPRWGGRGSLYF. As DNA, the CDR3 is TGTGCCAGCAGCCCCCGGTGGGGAGGTAGGGGGTCGCTGTACTTC.

The gene calls are TRBV7-6 and TRBJ2-3; 9 bases line up with TRBD2. The trim removed 8 bases at V and 6 bases at J, leaving 9 bases unmatched. Germline CDR1 is SGHVS and CDR2 is FNYEAQ. The CDR3 spans 14 residues. The CDR3 sequence: CASRLADPRDTQYF. The CDR3 DNA is TGTGCCAGCCGACTAGCGGACCCCCGGGATACGCAGTATTTT.

The gene calls are TRBV7-9 and TRBJ1-2; D uncertain. Germline CDR1 is SEHNR and CDR2 is FQNEAQ (reference sequence). The CDR3 sequence is 14 residues long. Trimming shortened V by 5 bases and J by 0 bases, and 10 bases separated the two germline ends. DNA of the CDR3: TGTGCCAGCAGCCCGTCCGGGCCTAACTATGGCTACACCTTC. The encoded protein is CASSPSGPNYGYTF.

The chain carries TRBV19 and TRBJ2-3, with 9 bases that match TRBD2. The CDR3 sequence is 14 residues long. J was trimmed by 2 bases and V by 10 bases; bases with no gene match: 7. The germline CDR1 and CDR2 sequences are LNHDA and SQIVND (reference sequence). The chain's CDR3 is CATSLAGPTDTQYF. In DNA form, the CDR3 reads TGTGCCACCTCCCTAGCGGGACCCACAGATACGCAGTATTTT.

This sequence joins TRBV5-5 and TRBJ1-3, with D possibly being TRBD1 (5 bases). V dropped 2 bases and J dropped 2 bases, with 8 bases sitting between them. The CDR3 covers 14 residues. CDR1 SGHKS and CDR2 YYEKEE come from the germline V gene (reference sequence). CDR3 nucleotide sequence: TGTGCCAGCAGCTTAAAGGGGACTGGAAACACCATATATTTT. It yields the protein CASSLKGTGNTIYF.

V is TRBV5-6 and J is TRBJ2-2; the D gene is possibly TRBD1 (5 bases). Germline lookup yields CDR1 SGHDT and CDR2 YYEEEE. Between the trimmed V and J ends, which lost 0 bases and 3 bases, there was a span of 9 bases. The CDR3 is 15 residues long. The CDR3 region is CASSLVGVHTGELFF. The CDR3 DNA follows: TGTGCCAGCAGCTTGGTAGGGGTGCACACCGGGGAGCTGTTTTTT.

The CDR3 sequence: CSVVGTDYGYTF. Written as DNA, the CDR3 is TGCAGCGTTGTCGGGACAGACTATGGCTACACCTTC. J is TRBJ1-2 and V is TRBV29-1, with TRBD1 identical over 7 bases. V lost 4 bases, J lost 3 bases, and 2 bases stayed unmatched. The CDR3 has 12 amino acids. Germline V gene lookup returns CDR1 SQVTM and CDR2 ANQGSEA.

The chain has TRBV28 and TRBJ2-5; D unresolved. The CDR3 consists of 12 residues. Between the trimmed V and J ends, which lost 7 bases and 2 bases, there was a span of 8 bases. CDR1 is MDHEN and CDR2 is SYDVKM in the germline V gene. CDR3 region: CASKTAQETQYF. The CDR3 nucleotides are TGTGCCAGCAAGACGGCACAAGAGACCCAGTACTTC.

This rearrangement joins TRBV5-1 to TRBJ2-2; 11 bases map to TRBD2. CDR1 is SGHRS, CDR2 YFSETQ, per germline. J lost 8 bases, V lost 6 bases, and 6 bases had no gene match. The CDR3 loop spans 14 amino acids. As DNA, the CDR3 is TGCGCCAGCACCCTAGCGGGAGGAGGAGGGGAGCTGTTTTTT. Translating it yields CASTLAGGGGELFF.

CDR3 bases: TGTGCCAGCAGCCACGCAGGGGCCTCGGGGAACTATGGCTACACCTTC. Translation gives CASSHAGASGNYGYTF. This chain links TRBV4-2 with TRBJ1-2; possible D gene TRBD1, 6 bases. V lost 3 bases and J 2 bases, leaving 16 bases between the germline ends. Per germline, CDR1 LGHNA and CDR2 YNFKEQ. The CDR3 is 16 amino acids.

The chain uses TRBV7-3 and TRBJ2-5; maybe TRBD2 (6 bases). Per the germline V gene, CDR1 is SGHTA and CDR2 is FQGTGA. The CDR3 has 15 residues. V shed 5 bases and J shed 2 bases, with 15 bases lying between them. As DNA, the CDR3 is TGTGCCAGCAGCATCTCAGCGGGCTCGCAAGAGACCCAGTACTTC. Translated: CASSISAGSQETQYF.

The gene calls are TRBV9 and TRBJ1-4, with a tentative D call TRBD1 (5 bases). The CDR3 has 15 amino acids. The V gene's germline CDR1 is SGDLS and CDR2 YYNGEE. The ends were cut back, 4 bases at V and 8 bases at J, with 18 bases in the middle. The chain's CDR3 is CASSSSGGDWEKLFF. In DNA form, the CDR3 reads TGTGCCAGCAGCTCATCTGGGGGTGATTGGGAAAAACTGTTTTTT.

The J gene is TRBJ2-5, the V gene TRBV4-1; D is ambiguous. CDR3 length: 14 residues. The ends were cut back, 1 base at V and 1 base at J, with 7 bases in the middle. Germline CDR1 reads MGHRA; CDR2 reads YSYEKL. The CDR3: CASSQGEFQETQYF. In DNA, the CDR3 is TGCGCCAGCAGCCAAGGCGAGTTCCAAGAGACCCAGTACTTC.

The chain has TRBV28 and TRBJ2-1; D is possibly TRBD2 (6 bases). Trimming stripped 3 bases from V and 13 bases from J, with 16 bases between. The germline CDR1 and CDR2 sequences are MDHEN and SYDVKM. This CDR3 region has 13 residues. CDR3 sequence: CASSLGVWRGQFF. The DNA for the CDR3 is TGTGCCAGCAGTTTGGGGGTTTGGCGGGGCCAGTTCTTC.

The chain has TRBV5-1 and TRBJ2-4; 12 nucleotides match TRBD2. V lost 5 bases, J lost 8 bases, and 14 bases stayed unmatched. CDR3 length: 17 amino acids. CDR1 SGHRS and CDR2 YFSETQ come from the germline V gene. CDR3 nucleotide sequence: TGCGCCAGCAGTCTCGGGACTAGCGGGTCCTTTTTAGACATTCAGTACTTC. It encodes CASSLGTSGSFLDIQYF.

The genes are TRBV28 and TRBJ2-5; D is tentatively TRBD1 or TRBD2 (5 bases each). Trimming removed 3 bases from V and 7 bases from J, with 18 bases in between. CDR3 size: 15 residues. CDR1 MDHEN and CDR2 SYDVKM come from the germline V gene. Here the CDR3 DNA reads TGTGCCAGCAGTTTCTCAGCTGGGACGAAAGGGACCCAGTACTTC. Amino acids: CASSFSAGTKGTQYF.